Below are 24 T cell receptor beta chains sequenced from a single sample in a study of blood T cell repertoires in COVID-19. Sequencing was performed with immunoSEQ multiplex PCR; in TCRdb, only in-frame clones are kept and a portion is missing. Altogether roughly 220,000 clones are present, 75% to 90% being singletons, with the ten largest covering more than 3%. The source material was PBMCs or T cells enriched from blood (not recorded which). The receptor source for this set is a young woman in a cohort exposed to, infected with or recovered from COVID-19 (not recorded which).

The V and J genes are TRBV2 and TRBJ2-7; weak D call: TRBD1 (6 bases). V was pared by 5 bases and J by 7 bases, with 24 bases between. CDR1 is SNHLY, CDR2 FYNNEI, per germline. The CDR3 has 16 amino acids. The CDR3 here is CASSQIRDTKPGEQYF. In DNA form, the CDR3 reads TGTGCCAGCAGTCAAATAAGGGACACCAAACCTGGAGAGCAGTACTTC.

The chain links TRBV3-1 (or the pseudogene TRBV3-2) to TRBJ2-2, with D possibly TRBD1 on 5 matching bases. This CDR3 has 15 residues. Trimming stripped 3 bases from V and 4 bases from J, with 12 bases between. Germline CDR1 reads LGHDT; CDR2 reads YNNKEL (reference sequence). Here the CDR3 DNA reads TGTGCCAGCAGCCAGGGTACCCAGGGCACCGGGGAGCTGTTTTTT. Residues: CASSQGTQGTGELFF.

This chain connects TRBV21-1 to TRBJ2-2; the table calls TRBD1, which could not be checked here. TRBV21-1 has pseudogene status. The CDR3 is 15 residues long. The CDR3 sequence is CASSKVQGDTGELFF. The CDR3 bases are TGTGCCAGCAGCAAAGTTCAGGGGGACACCGGGGAGCTGTTTTTT.

The CDR3 reads CASSRTENTEAFF. In DNA, the CDR3 is TGTGCCAGCAGTCGGACAGAGAACACTGAAGCTTTCTTT. This sequence joins TRBV27 and TRBJ1-1; TRBD1 is a possible D gene (6 bases). The germline gives CDR1 MNHEY, CDR2 SMNVEV (reference sequence). CDR3 size: 13 residues. V dropped 5 bases and J dropped 1 base, with 8 bases sitting between them.

The rearrangement links TRBV4-2 to TRBJ2-5, with TRBD2 identical over 16 bases. V was pared by 4 bases and J by 3 bases, with 2 bases of the junction left unmatched. CDR3 length: 16 amino acids. The germline V gene encodes CDR1 LGHNA and CDR2 YNFKEQ. CDR3 sequence reads: CASSLGTSGGEETQYF. DNA of the CDR3: TGTGCCAGCAGCCTAGGGACTAGCGGGGGGGAAGAGACCCAGTACTTC.

This clone was counted between two and nine times. The chain uses TRBV24-1 and TRBJ2-2, with D possibly TRBD2 on 6 matching bases. The CDR3 spans 15 residues. V was trimmed by 4 bases and J by 2 bases, leaving 10 bases between them. Germline loops: CDR1 KGHDR, CDR2 SFDVKD. The CDR3 here is CATSESGDNTGELFF. CDR3 bases: TGTGCCACCAGTGAGTCGGGGGACAACACCGGGGAGCTGTTTTTT.

This clone was seen only a few times. This sequence joins TRBV7-9 and TRBJ1-3, with TRBD1 as a possible D gene (6 bases). This CDR3 spans 14 amino acids. Per the germline V gene, CDR1 is SEHNR and CDR2 is FQNEAQ (reference sequence). V was trimmed by 0 bases and J by 3 bases, leaving 6 bases between them. The DNA of the CDR3 is TGTGCCAGCAGCTTAGCGACAGGTGGAAACACCATATATTTT. It yields the protein CASSLATGGNTIYF.

V is TRBV6-1 and J is TRBJ1-3; D uncertain. Germline assignment: CDR1 MNHNS and CDR2 SASEGT. There are 12 residues in the CDR3. V was shortened by 2 bases and J by 8 bases, with 7 bases between the two germline ends. DNA of the CDR3: TGTGCCAGCAGTGAAAGGAGGGACACCATATATTTT. It encodes CASSERRDTIYF.

The count of this clone is one. Here the CDR3 DNA reads TGCAGCGTTATGAGGGTCGGGGGAGATACGCAGTATTTT. Translating it yields CSVMRVGGDTQYF. The chain links TRBV29-1 to TRBJ2-3; D perhaps matches TRBD2 (6 bases). V was clipped by 5 bases and J by 5 bases, with 14 bases between them. CDR1 and CDR2 (germline): SQVTM, ANQGSEA. This CDR3 contains 13 residues.

This CDR3 is CSVVAGGEETQYF. For the CDR3, the DNA is TGCAGCGTTGTGGCAGGGGGAGAAGAGACCCAGTACTTC. The chain carries TRBV29-1 and TRBJ2-5; 7 bases agree with TRBD1. CDR1 SQVTM and CDR2 ANQGSEA come from the germline V gene. There are 13 residues in the CDR3. The V gene end was trimmed by 4 bases and the J gene end by 3 bases; junction bases not matched to a gene: 5.

The V and J genes are TRBV2 and TRBJ2-5; D is unresolved. The length of the CDR3 is 14 residues. Germline values: CDR1 SNHLY, CDR2 FYNNEI. V was cut by 0 bases and J by 5 bases, with 10 bases left in between. The CDR3 DNA follows: TGTGCCAGCAGTGAAGCGCTTCTCGGGGAGACCCAGTACTTC. It is translated as CASSEALLGETQYF.

A single count supports this clone. The chain joins TRBV18 to TRBJ2-3; 8 bases are shared with TRBD2. The CDR3 sequence is 15 residues long. J gave up 1 base and V 6 bases, and 6 bases lay outside the gene matches. Per the germline V gene, CDR1 is KGHSH and CDR2 is LQKENI. In DNA, the CDR3 is TGTGCCAGCTCTACTCAGACTAGCGGCACAGATACGCAGTATTTT. Residues: CASSTQTSGTDTQYF.

The chain combines TRBV6-1 with TRBJ1-5; D is possibly TRBD1 (6 bases). The length of the CDR3 is 13 residues. Per germline, CDR1 MNHNS and CDR2 SASEGT. Deletions cut 3 bases from V and 6 bases from J, with 9 bases between. CDR3 residues: CASSDTGSQPQHF. Written as DNA, the CDR3 is TGTGCCAGCAGTGATACAGGGAGTCAGCCCCAGCATTTT.

The table lists this clone with a few counts. This chain joins TRBV24-1 and TRBJ2-4; 13 positions agree with TRBD2. The V gene end was trimmed by 6 bases and the J gene end by 0 bases; junction bases not matched to a gene: 10. Germline CDR1 KGHDR, CDR2 SFDVKD. This CDR3 has 19 amino acids. The CDR3: CATSSRTSGRRVAKNIQYF. In DNA, the CDR3 is TGTGCCACCAGTTCGAGGACTAGCGGGAGAAGGGTAGCCAAAAACATTCAGTACTTC.

The V call is TRBV9, the J call TRBJ2-1; tentatively, D is TRBD2 (7 bases). This CDR3 spans 14 amino acids. CDR1 is SGDLS and CDR2 is YYNGEE in the germline V gene. Trimming shortened V by 2 bases and J by 9 bases, and 15 bases separated the two germline ends. CDR3 sequence (DNA): TGTGCCAGCAGCGTTCTAGCGGAGGGGGTTGAGCAGTTCTTC. It is translated as CASSVLAEGVEQFF.

The J gene is TRBJ2-1, the V gene TRBV29-1; 10 bases agree with TRBD1. With 7 bases clipped from V and 7 bases from J, the junction kept 13 bases outside the gene matches. Germline lookup yields CDR1 SQVTM and CDR2 ANQGSEA. The CDR3 has 15 amino acids. CDR3 bases: TGCAGCGCTTCGGTGGGGGACAGGGGCAAAAATGAGCAGTTCTTC. The encoded protein is CSASVGDRGKNEQFF.

The rearrangement links TRBV11-2 to TRBJ1-1, with D possibly being TRBD1 (5 bases). The V gene lost 5 bases and the J gene lost 8 bases, with 12 bases spanning the gap. The CDR3 contains 12 residues. Per the germline V gene, CDR1 is SGHAT and CDR2 is FQNNGV. CDR3 DNA sequence: TGTGCCAGCAGCACAGGACCGCCCGAAGCTTTCTTT. Translating it yields CASSTGPPEAFF.

The rearrangement joins TRBV4-1 to TRBJ2-3; a possible D gene is TRBD2 (7 bases). V lost 1 base and J 2 bases, leaving 13 bases between the germline ends. The CDR3 is 16 amino acids. Germline CDR1 MGHRA, CDR2 YSYEKL. As DNA, the CDR3 is TGCGCCAGCAGCCAAGGACCGGGGGGCCCCACAGATACGCAGTATTTT. As protein: CASSQGPGGPTDTQYF.

The chain has TRBV4-2 and TRBJ2-1, with TRBD2 matching 8 bases. Unmatched junction bases numbered 11, after V lost 1 base and J lost 0 bases. CDR3 length: 19 residues. Germline values: CDR1 LGHNA, CDR2 YNFKEQ. The CDR3 nucleotides read TGTGCCAGCAGCCAAGGTCCCAGCGGGAGTTCAAGCTCCTACAATGAGCAGTTCTTC. Protein product: CASSQGPSGSSSSYNEQFF.

The chain uses TRBV6-5 and TRBJ2-7; 9 nucleotides align to TRBD1. Unmatched junction bases numbered 9, after V lost 8 bases and J lost 1 base. Germline CDR1 is MNHEY and CDR2 is SVGAGI. The CDR3 runs 15 residues. CDR3 sequence (DNA): TGTGCCAGCCCCCCCGAGGGGACAGGGTCCTACGAGCAGTACTTC. This gives the protein CASPPEGTGSYEQYF.

The V call is TRBV7-9, the J call TRBJ2-4, with TRBD2 matching 9 bases. CDR3 size: 16 residues. Germline trimming cut 1 base from V and 2 bases from J; bases unmatched to any gene: 3. Germline-derived CDR1 and CDR2 are SEHNR and FQNEAQ (reference sequence). The CDR3 reads CASSLGLAGSKNIQYF. CDR3 bases: TGTGCCAGCAGCTTAGGGCTAGCGGGGTCCAAAAACATTCAGTACTTC.

The chain recombines TRBV7-9 with TRBJ2-1, with 8 bases matching TRBD2. The V and J ends lost 2 bases and 3 bases, in that order; junction bases with no gene match: 9. The CDR3 sequence is 17 residues long. Germline V CDR1 and CDR2: SEHNR, FQNEAQ (reference sequence). The chain's CDR3 is CASSLTRPGLDYNEQFF. The CDR3 DNA reads as TGTGCCAGCAGCTTAACGCGTCCGGGACTAGACTACAATGAGCAGTTCTTC.

This chain joins TRBV5-1 and TRBJ2-3; TRBD1 aligns across 7 bases. The trim removed 4 bases at V and 1 base at J, leaving 0 bases unmatched. The CDR3 is 13 residues long. Germline V gives CDR1 SGHRS, CDR2 YFSETQ. The CDR3 sequence is CASSGTGTDTQYF. The DNA of the CDR3 is TGCGCCAGCAGCGGGACAGGCACAGATACGCAGTATTTT.

DNA for the CDR3: TGTGCCAGCAGCTGGGGACAGGTTAACTATGGCTACACCTTC. Translating it yields CASSWGQVNYGYTF. V usage is TRBV7-9 and J usage is TRBJ1-2; TRBD1 aligns across 8 bases. The CDR3 consists of 14 residues. V lost 4 bases to trimming and J lost 1 base; unmatched junction nucleotides: 2. Germline V lookup: CDR1 SEHNR, CDR2 FQNEAQ (reference sequence).